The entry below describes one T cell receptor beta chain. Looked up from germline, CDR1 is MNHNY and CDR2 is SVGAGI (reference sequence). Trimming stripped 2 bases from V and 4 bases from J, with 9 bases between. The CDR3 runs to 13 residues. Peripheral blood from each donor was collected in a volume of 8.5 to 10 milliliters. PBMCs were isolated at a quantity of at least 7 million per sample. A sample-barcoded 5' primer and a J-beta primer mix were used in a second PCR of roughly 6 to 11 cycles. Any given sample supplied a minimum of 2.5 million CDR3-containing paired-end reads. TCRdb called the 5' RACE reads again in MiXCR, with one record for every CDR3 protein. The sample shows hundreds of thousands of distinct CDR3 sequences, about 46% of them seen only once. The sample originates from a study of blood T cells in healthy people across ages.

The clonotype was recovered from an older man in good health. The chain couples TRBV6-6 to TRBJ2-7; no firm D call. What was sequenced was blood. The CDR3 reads CASSYGRKYEQYF. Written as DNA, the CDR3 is TGTGCCAGCAGTTACGGACGGAAGTACGAGCAGTACTTC.